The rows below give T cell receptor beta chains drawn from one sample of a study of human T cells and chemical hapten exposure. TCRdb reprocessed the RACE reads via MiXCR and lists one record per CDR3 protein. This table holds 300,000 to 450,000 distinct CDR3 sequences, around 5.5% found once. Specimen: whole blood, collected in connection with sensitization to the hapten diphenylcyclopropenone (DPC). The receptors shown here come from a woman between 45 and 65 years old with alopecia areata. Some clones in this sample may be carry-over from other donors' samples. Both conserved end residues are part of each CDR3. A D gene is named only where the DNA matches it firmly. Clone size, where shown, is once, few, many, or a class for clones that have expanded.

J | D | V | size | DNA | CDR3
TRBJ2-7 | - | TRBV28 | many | - | CASSSSAYEQYF
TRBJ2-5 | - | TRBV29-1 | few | TGCAGCGTTGAAAGGGGTGAGGGAGAGACCCAGTACTTC | CSVERGEGETQYF
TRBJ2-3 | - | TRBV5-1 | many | TGCGCCAGCAGCTTGGAAAGTCAGACAGATACGCAGTATTTT | CASSLESQTDTQYF
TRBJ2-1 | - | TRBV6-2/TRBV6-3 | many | TGTGCCAGCAGTTACCAGCGGCTGAGCTCCTACAATGAGCAGTTCTTC | CASSYQRLSSYNEQFF
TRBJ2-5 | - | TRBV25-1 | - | TGTGCCAGCATAGCCGAGACCCAGTACTTC | CASIAETQYF
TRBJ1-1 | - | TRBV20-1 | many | TGCAGTGCTAGAGATCAGAGAGGCACTGAAGCTTTCTTT | CSARDQRGTEAFF
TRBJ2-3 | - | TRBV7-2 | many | TGTGCCAGCAGGTCGGGCTTCGCTAGCACAGATACGCAGTATTTT | CASRSGFASTDTQYF
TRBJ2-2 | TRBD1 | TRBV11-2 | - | TGTGCCAGCAGCGTTTACAGGGGGCAAGGAGCCGGGGAGCTGTTTTTT | CASSVYRGQGAGELFF
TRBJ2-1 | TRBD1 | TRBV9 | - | TGTGCCAGCAGCTACCGGACAGGGAGGATCGGTGAGCAGTTCTTC | CASSYRTGRIGEQFF
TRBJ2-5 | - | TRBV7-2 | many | TGTGCCAGCGCTTGGGCCGTCGGCCAGTACTTC | CASAWAVGQYF
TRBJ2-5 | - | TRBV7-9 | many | TGTGCCAGCAGCTTAGGGTTTGGCAGGGGCCACCAAGAGACCCAGTACTTC | CASSLGFGRGHQETQYF